A selection of T cell receptor beta chains follows, all from one sample in a study of T cells in pancreatic ductal adenocarcinoma. The data were produced by immunoSEQ multiplex PCR, yet TCRdb's version contains in-frame clones alone and is incomplete. The sample contains 100,000 or so clones, 90% to 95% of which appear only once. Sequenced: PBMCs. Receptor source: a human donor with pancreatic ductal adenocarcinoma. Both conserved end residues are part of each CDR3. D genes are given only for firm matches. A clone size is listed for some rows: how often the clone was seen (once, few, many), or a class if it is expanded.

V gene	D gene	J gene	clone size	CDR3 length	CDR3 DNA	CDR3 protein
TRBV25-1	.	TRBJ2-1	.	14	TGTGCCAGCAGTGAAGGGCACGACTACAATGAGCAGTTCTTC	CASSEGHDYNEQFF
TRBV7-7	TRBD2	TRBJ2-5	.	14	TGTGCTAGCAGCAATAGCGGGAGGGTCGAGACCCAGTACTTC	CASSNSGRVETQYF
TRBV7-6	TRBD2	TRBJ2-1	.	15	TGTGCCAGCAGCTTGGGACTAGCGGGAAACAATGAGCAGTTCTTC	CASSLGLAGNNEQFF
TRBV5-1	TRBD2	TRBJ2-7	once	16	TGCGCCAGCAGCTTGATCGGCGGGGGGAGCTCCTACGAGCAGTACTTC	CASSLIGGGSSYEQYF
TRBV11-1	.	TRBJ2-7	.	14	TGTGCCAGCAGCTTAAAACAGGGTCCCTACGAGCAGTACTTC	CASSLKQGPYEQYF
TRBV9	TRBD2	TRBJ2-7	.	16	TGTGCCAGCAGCATCTCCGGACTAGCGGGAGAGGGCGAGCAGTACTTC	CASSISGLAGEGEQYF
TRBV11-1	TRBD2	TRBJ2-7	.	14	TGTGCCAGCAGCCAAAGGGGACTAGCGATTGAGCAGTACTTC	CASSQRGLAIEQYF
TRBV5-1	.	TRBJ2-7	.	14	TGCGCCAGCAGCTTTCCGGGGGCGGGGGACGAGCAGTACTTC	CASSFPGAGDEQYF
TRBV7-8	.	TRBJ2-5	.	17	TGTGCCAGCAGCTTAGCGCTTGGGGGGTGGGATCAAGAGACCCAGTACTTC	CASSLALGGWDQETQYF
TRBV27	.	TRBJ1-2	.	16	TGTGCCAGCAGTTTAATTCTGGGAAGGGGGAACTATGGCTACACCTTC	CASSLILGRGNYGYTF
TRBV4-1	TRBD2	TRBJ2-5	few	17	TGCGCCAGCAGCCAAGCCGCGGGACTAGCGGGAAAGGAGACCCAGTACTTC	CASSQAAGLAGKETQYF
TRBV28	.	TRBJ2-1	.	15	TGTGCCAGCAGCCATGGACAGCCCCTCCTCAATGAGCAGTTCTTC	CASSHGQPLLNEQFF
TRBV10-2	TRBD2	TRBJ2-7	.	13	TGCGCCAGCAGTGAGTTTGCGGGAGTCGAGCAGTACTTC	CASSEFAGVEQYF
TRBV19	TRBD2	TRBJ2-7	.	17	TGTGCCAGTAGTATAGACGCTTCTAGCGGGAGTTTCGGCGAGCAGTACTTC	CASSIDASSGSFGEQYF
TRBV27	TRBD2	TRBJ2-5	.	15	TGTGCCAGCAGTGACCAGACTAGCGGTCAAGAGACCCAGTACTTC	CASSDQTSGQETQYF
TRBV27	TRBD1	TRBJ2-7	.	16	TGTGCCAGCAGTTTATATGGGACAGGGGGGTCCTACGAGCAGTACTTC	CASSLYGTGGSYEQYF
TRBV7-2	.	TRBJ2-6	.	16	TGTGCCAGCAGCTTCCTGAGTTACTCTGGGGCCAACGTCCTGACTTTC	CASSFLSYSGANVLTF
TRBV10-1	TRBD1	TRBJ2-2	.	12	TGCGCCAGCGGACAGGGGACCGGGGAGCTGTTTTTT	CASGQGTGELFF
TRBV7-2	TRBD2	TRBJ2-5	.	18	TGTGCCAGCAGCCTCGGACTAGCGGGAGGGTATGGGCAAGAGACCCAGTACTTC	CASSLGLAGGYGQETQYF
TRBV2	TRBD2	TRBJ2-7	.	14	TGTGCCAGCAGTTGGACTAGCGGGCCCTACGAGCAGTACTTC	CASSWTSGPYEQYF
TRBV4-3	TRBD1	TRBJ2-7	.	16	TGCGCCAGCAGCCAAGATAGAGCGGGACAGGGTCTCGAGCAGTACTTC	CASSQDRAGQGLEQYF
TRBV18	TRBD1	TRBJ2-7	.	14	TGTGCCAGCTCACCTTCGACAGGGGGCAACGAGCAGTACTTC	CASSPSTGGNEQYF
TRBV7-9	.	TRBJ2-7	.	13	TGTGCCAGCAGCCTAGCCATTCCCTACGAGCAGTACTTC	CASSLAIPYEQYF
TRBV6-6	TRBD2	TRBJ2-2	.	15	TGTGCCAGCATAGGCGGGAGTCGTTTTACCGGGGAGCTGTTTTTT	CASIGGSRFTGELFF
TRBV11-1	.	TRBJ1-1	.	14	TGTGCCAGCAGCTTAGGGGCGGGACGGACTGAAGCTTTCTTT	CASSLGAGRTEAFF
TRBV30	.	TRBJ2-6	.	15	TGTGCCTGGACAGGAAGAATTAGTGGGGCCAACGTCCTGACTTTC	CAWTGRISGANVLTF
TRBV19	TRBD1	TRBJ1-5	once	16	TGTGCCAGTAGCCGGTACAGGGGTGGGGAAGATCAGCCCCAGCATTTT	CASSRYRGGEDQPQHF
TRBV5-6	TRBD1	TRBJ1-2	.	16	TGTGCCAGCAGCTTGGAACCGCAGGGGGCGGACTATGGCTACACCTTC	CASSLEPQGADYGYTF
TRBV10-3	TRBD1	TRBJ1-2	.	15	TGTGCCATCAGTTCCTCGGGACAGGGAAGGCCTGGCTACACCTTC	CAISSSGQGRPGYTF
TRBV19	TRBD1	TRBJ2-1	.	13	TGTGCCAGTAGGGAGACAGGGGGCAATGAGCAGTTCTTC	CASRETGGNEQFF
TRBV28	TRBD2	TRBJ2-3	.	15	TGTGCCAGCAGGGGGCTAGCGGGCCGCACAGATACGCAGTATTTT	CASRGLAGRTDTQYF
TRBV28	.	TRBJ2-3	once	15	TGTGCCAGCAGTTCGGGGGAGTTGTCAGGAGATACGCAGTATTTT	CASSSGELSGDTQYF
TRBV18	.	TRBJ1-1	once	14	TGTGCCAGCTCACCACCGGCAGACGGTAGCAAAGCTTTCTTT	CASSPPADGSKAFF
TRBV7-2	.	TRBJ2-1	once	14	TGTGCCAGCAGCTTAGCGGTCAGGGGTAATGAGCAGTTCTTC	CASSLAVRGNEQFF
TRBV10-3	TRBD1	TRBJ2-1	.	16	TGTGCCATCAGTGGAAGGGACAGGGGATATCACAATGAGCAGTTCTTC	CAISGRDRGYHNEQFF
TRBV5-8	.	TRBJ2-1	.	11	TGTGCCAGCAGCTTCTTCAATGAGCAGTTCTTC	CASSFFNEQFF
TRBV5-1	.	TRBJ2-7	.	14	TGCGCCAGCAGCTTGGTCGGAGGTGGCTACGAGCAGTACTTC	CASSLVGGGYEQYF
TRBV2	.	TRBJ1-4	.	15	TGTGCCAGCAGTACGTCAGGGGTTGCTAATGAAAAACTGTTTTTT	CASSTSGVANEKLFF
TRBV4-3	.	TRBJ2-1	.	15	TGCGCCAGCAGCCAAGTCAGCGAGTCCTACAATGAGCAGTTCTTC	CASSQVSESYNEQFF
TRBV5-7	TRBD2	TRBJ2-7	.	15	TGTGCCAGCAGCTTGGGTGCTAGCGGCTCCTACGAGCAGTACTTC	CASSLGASGSYEQYF